These T cell receptor beta chains were read from a single sample in a study of cytomegalovirus exposure and HLA in healthy donors. Some clones are missing from TCRdb's copy, which holds only in-frame ones; the method was immunoSEQ multiplex PCR. The data show some 150,000 clones, about three quarters seen once. The material sequenced was PBMCs. The source of these receptors is a man between 18 and 29 years old in good health and CMV-seronegative. Each CDR3 is given with its conserved first and last residue. A D gene is named only where the DNA matches it firmly. Some rows mark clone size as missing; the rest say once, few, many or name a class of expanded clone.

>TRBJ2-7|once|TRBV27|NA
CASSLQGPYEQYF
TGTGCCAGCAGTTTGCAGGGCCCCTACGAGCAGTACTTC
>TRBJ1-4|NA|TRBV4-2|NA
CASNQVLMNSEKLFF
TGTGCCAGCAACCAAGTCCTGATGAATAGTGAAAAACTGTTTTTT
>TRBJ2-7|NA|TRBV27|NA
CASSPWDFYEQYF
TGTGCCAGCAGCCCTTGGGACTTCTACGAGCAGTACTTC
>TRBJ2-3|NA|TRBV7-2|NA
CASSLVSGSYTDTQYF
TGTGCCAGCAGCTTAGTATCCGGGAGTTACACAGATACGCAGTATTTT
>TRBJ2-7|few|TRBV14|TRBD1
CASSLRQGLSYEQYF
TGTGCCAGCAGTCTACGACAGGGCCTCTCCTACGAGCAGTACTTC
>TRBJ2-7|NA|TRBV6-5|TRBD1
CASSLTGGVGYEQYF
TGTGCCAGCAGTCTAACAGGGGGCGTCGGCTACGAGCAGTACTTC
>TRBJ1-4|NA|TRBV5-1|NA
CASSHLRGTGKSTNEKLFF
TGCGCCAGCAGCCATCTTCGTGGTACAGGGAAGTCAACTAATGAAAAACTGTTTTTT
>TRBJ2-2|NA|TRBV19|NA
CASSIQRRNTGELFF
TGTGCCAGTAGTATCCAGCGTAGGAACACCGGGGAGCTGTTTTTT
>TRBJ1-4|NA|TRBV18|TRBD1
CASSPTGANEKLFF
TGTGCCAGCTCACCAACAGGGGCTAATGAAAAACTGTTTTTT
>TRBJ1-1|NA|TRBV18|TRBD1
CASSPLQGADTEAFF
TGTGCCAGCTCACCGTTACAGGGGGCGGACACTGAAGCTTTCTTT
>TRBJ2-1|NA|TRBV27|TRBD2
CASSNLAGGSYNEQFF
TGTGCCAGCAGTAATCTAGCGGGGGGCTCCTACAATGAGCAGTTCTTC
>TRBJ2-7|NA|TRBV11-2|TRBD2
CASSLGAGAYEQYF
TGTGCCAGCAGCTTAGGGGCGGGGGCCTACGAGCAGTACTTC
>TRBJ2-7|NA|TRBV30|NA
CACFSFEQYF
TGTGCCTGTTTCTCGTTCGAGCAGTACTTC
>TRBJ1-2|NA|TRBV7-9|TRBD1
CASSLTGRGYTF
TGTGCCAGCAGCTTGACAGGGCGCGGCTACACCTTC
>TRBJ1-5|NA|TRBV6-1|NA
CASMYSNQPQHF
TGTGCCAGCATGTATAGCAATCAGCCCCAGCATTTT
>TRBJ2-1|NA|TRBV5-1|TRBD2
CASSFGGSGLNEQFF
TGCGCCAGCAGCTTTGGCGGGAGTGGGTTGAATGAGCAGTTCTTC
>TRBJ2-7|once|TRBV7-9|NA
CASSFVLGGPNEQYF
TGTGCCAGCAGCTTCGTCCTCGGAGGTCCCAACGAGCAGTACTTC
>TRBJ2-7|NA|TRBV7-9|NA
CASSSTGPSSSYEQYF
TGTGCCAGCAGCTCTACAGGCCCTTCGAGCTCCTACGAGCAGTACTTC
>TRBJ2-2|NA|TRBV4-1|TRBD1
CASSLTQGVESGELFF
TGCGCTAGCAGCCTGACACAGGGGGTAGAATCCGGGGAGCTGTTTTTT
>TRBJ2-3|NA|TRBV10-3|TRBD2
CAISSGGAFDTQYF
TGTGCCATCAGTAGCGGGGGGGCCTTTGATACGCAGTATTTT
>TRBJ2-7|once|TRBV7-3|NA
CASSLSPQRGSEQYF
TGTGCCAGCAGCTTAAGTCCCCAAAGGGGGAGCGAGCAGTACTTC
>TRBJ2-5|NA|TRBV9|NA
CASSVEGLGARETQYF
TGTGCCAGCAGCGTAGAGGGTCTGGGGGCAAGGGAGACCCAGTACTTC
>TRBJ1-2|few|TRBV4-1|TRBD1
CASSQGQGSSNYGYTF
TGCGCCAGCAGCCAGGGACAGGGCTCGAGTAACTATGGCTACACCTTC
>TRBJ2-2|NA|TRBV9|NA
CASSVFGETNTGELFF
TGTGCCAGCAGCGTATTCGGGGAGACGAACACCGGGGAGCTGTTTTTT
>TRBJ2-2|NA|TRBV5-1|NA
CASSWGQNTGELFF
TGCGCCAGCAGCTGGGGACAGAACACCGGGGAGCTGTTTTTT
>TRBJ2-1|NA|TRBV28|TRBD2
CASSSHEGLAGFYNEQFF
TGTGCCAGCAGTTCACACGAAGGGCTAGCGGGATTCTACAATGAGCAGTTCTTC
>TRBJ2-1|NA|TRBV2|NA
CASNPQVNNEQFF
TGTGCCAGCAATCCCCAGGTGAACAATGAGCAGTTCTTC
>TRBJ2-2|few|TRBV27|NA
CASKYGGGKAGELFF
TGTGCCAGCAAGTACGGAGGGGGCAAGGCCGGGGAGCTGTTTTTT
>TRBJ2-7|NA|TRBV6-1|NA
CASSEAPEYEQYF
TGTGCCAGCAGTGAAGCCCCGGAGTACGAGCAGTACTTC
>TRBJ1-1|NA|TRBV29-1|NA
CSVEVEVTEAFF
TGCAGCGTTGAAGTAGAGGTAACTGAAGCTTTCTTT
>TRBJ2-5|NA|TRBV2|TRBD1
CASTRGQLQETQYF
TGTGCCAGCACCCGGGGACAGCTCCAAGAGACCCAGTACTTC
>TRBJ1-2|NA|TRBV5-8|TRBD1
CASSLTGTGGGGYTF
TGTGCCAGCAGCTTAACCGGGACAGGGGGTGGTGGCTACACCTTC
>TRBJ2-7|NA|TRBV5-1|NA
CASSSLDSTQQYF
TGCGCCAGCAGCTCCCTAGACAGTACACAGCAGTACTTC
>TRBJ2-3|NA|TRBV10-1|NA
CASSDGTRADTQYF
TGCGCCAGCAGTGATGGGACTCGGGCAGATACGCAGTATTTT
>TRBJ1-3|few|TRBV7-2|TRBD1
CASSFRDRVTGNTIYF
TGTGCCAGCAGCTTCCGGGACAGGGTAACTGGAAACACCATATATTTT
>TRBJ1-5|NA|TRBV28|NA
CASSLSQGVHPQHF
TGTGCCAGCAGTTTGTCACAGGGAGTACATCCCCAGCATTTT
>TRBJ2-5|NA|TRBV5-1|NA
CASSLDWESQYF
TGCGCCAGCAGCTTGGATTGGGAGAGCCAGTACTTC
>TRBJ2-1|few|TRBV10-3|TRBD1
CAIGTESYNEQFF
TGTGCCATTGGGACAGAAAGCTACAATGAGCAGTTCTTC
>TRBJ2-7|NA|TRBV18|NA
CASRPTVPSYEQYF
TGTGCCAGCAGACCGACAGTTCCCTCCTACGAGCAGTACTTC
>TRBJ2-7|NA|TRBV19|NA
CASSDLGVRRAYEQYF
TGTGCCAGTAGTGACCTTGGCGTGCGGAGGGCCTACGAGCAGTACTTC
>TRBJ1-2|NA|TRBV5-1|NA
CASSSPGSYGYTF
TGCGCCAGCAGCTCCCCGGGGAGCTATGGCTACACCTTC
>TRBJ1-4|few|TRBV2|NA
CASAARSANEKLFF
TGTGCCAGCGCCGCCAGGTCGGCTAATGAAAAACTGTTTTTT
>TRBJ1-5|NA|TRBV19|NA
CASTAGDTGSNQPQHF
TGTGCCAGTACCGCGGGGGATACAGGGAGCAATCAGCCCCAGCATTTT
>TRBJ2-5|NA|TRBV4-2|TRBD1
CATRAGQGAWETQYF
TGTGCCACCCGGGCCGGACAGGGGGCTTGGGAGACCCAGTACTTC
>TRBJ1-1|NA|TRBV7-9|NA
CASSKPQSNTEAFF
TGTGCCAGCAGCAAACCACAGTCGAACACTGAAGCTTTCTTT
>TRBJ2-7|NA|TRBV27|TRBD2
CASSPRTSGRRQYF
TGTGCCAGCAGTCCCCGGACTAGCGGGAGACGTCAGTACTTC
>TRBJ1-2|NA|TRBV19|NA
CASSIVQGSGYTF
TGTGCCAGTAGTATAGTTCAGGGCTCTGGCTACACCTTC
>TRBJ1-3|few|TRBV10-3|NA
CAISVGQTSGNTIYF
TGTGCCATCAGTGTTGGACAGACCTCTGGAAACACCATATATTTT
>TRBJ1-5|NA|TRBV7-6|NA
CASSSGARNQPQHF
TGTGCCAGCAGCTCAGGGGCACGCAATCAGCCCCAGCATTTT
>TRBJ2-7|few|TRBV6-5|NA
CASSYSESYEQYF
TGTGCCAGCAGTTACTCAGAGAGCTACGAGCAGTACTTC
>TRBJ1-6|NA|TRBV27|TRBD1
CASSRDSNNSPLHF
TGTGCCAGCAGCCGGGACAGCAATAATTCACCCCTCCACTTT
>TRBJ2-3|NA|TRBV5-1|NA
CASSLEGTSTDTQYF
TGCGCCAGCAGCTTGGAGGGGACTAGCACAGATACGCAGTATTTT
>TRBJ1-2|NA|TRBV28|NA
CASSRDIFYGYTF
TGTGCCAGCAGTCGCGACATATTCTATGGCTACACCTTC
>TRBJ2-4|NA|TRBV10-3|TRBD2
CAISASNSGNVAKNIQYF
TGTGCCATCAGTGCATCAAATAGCGGGAACGTAGCCAAAAACATTCAGTACTTC
>TRBJ2-4|NA|TRBV29-1|NA
CSVDFGAAENIQYF
TGCAGCGTTGATTTTGGGGCGGCAGAAAACATTCAGTACTTC
>TRBJ2-7|NA|TRBV6-1|NA
CASDPGTSTYEQYF
TGTGCCAGCGACCCCGGGACTTCTACCTACGAGCAGTACTTC
>TRBJ2-5|NA|TRBV28|NA
CASSEERETQYF
TGTGCCAGCAGTGAGGAGCGAGAGACCCAGTACTTC
>TRBJ1-5|NA|TRBV18|TRBD1
CASSFDRVDSNQPQHF
TGTGCCAGCTCATTTGACAGGGTGGATAGCAATCAGCCCCAGCATTTT
>TRBJ1-5|NA|TRBV5-5|TRBD1
CASSWPSGTGGDQPQHF
TGTGCCAGCAGCTGGCCCTCCGGGACAGGGGGCGATCAGCCCCAGCATTTT
>TRBJ2-5|NA|TRBV10-3|TRBD2
CATRLAGDETQYF
TGTGCCACCAGACTAGCGGGAGACGAGACCCAGTACTTC